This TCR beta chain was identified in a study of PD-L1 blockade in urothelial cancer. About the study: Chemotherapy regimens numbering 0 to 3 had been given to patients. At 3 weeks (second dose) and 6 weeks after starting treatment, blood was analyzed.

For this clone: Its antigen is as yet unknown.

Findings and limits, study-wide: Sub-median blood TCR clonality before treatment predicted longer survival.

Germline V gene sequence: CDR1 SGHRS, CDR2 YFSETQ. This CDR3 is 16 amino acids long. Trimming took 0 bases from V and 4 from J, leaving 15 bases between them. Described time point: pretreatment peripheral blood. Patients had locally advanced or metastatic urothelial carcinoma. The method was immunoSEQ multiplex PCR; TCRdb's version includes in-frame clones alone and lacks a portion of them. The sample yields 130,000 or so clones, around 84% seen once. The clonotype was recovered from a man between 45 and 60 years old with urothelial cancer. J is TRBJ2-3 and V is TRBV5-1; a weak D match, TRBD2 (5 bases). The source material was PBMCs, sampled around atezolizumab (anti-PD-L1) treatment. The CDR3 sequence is CASSLESPGKPDTQYF. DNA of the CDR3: TGCGCCAGCAGCTTGGAATCCCCGGGGAAGCCAGATACGCAGTATTTT.